This T cell receptor (beta chain) was identified during a study of human T cells and chemical hapten exposure. A single record per CDR3 protein comes from TCRdb applying MiXCR to the RACE reads. The sample holds roughly 100,000 distinct CDR3 sequences, more than 10% seen once. V lost 0 bases to trimming and J lost 4 bases; unmatched junction nucleotides: 5. CDR3 length: 16 amino acids. Per the germline V gene, CDR1 is SGHVS and CDR2 is FNYEAQ. Time point described: pre-sensitization, week 0. Treatment: therapeutic diphenylcyclopropenone sensitization with weekly scalp DPC. Material: whole blood, obtained in connection with sensitization to the hapten diphenylcyclopropenone (DPC). The receptor's source is a woman aged 55-69 years with alopecia areata. Some clones in this sample may be carry-over from other donors' samples. V and J are TRBV7-6 and TRBJ2-1, with 8 bases matching TRBD2. The CDR3 loop is CASSLALSGGYNEQFF. CDR3 nucleotides: TGTGCCAGCAGCTTAGCGCTGAGCGGGGGATACAATGAGCAGTTCTTC.